Following are 21 T cell receptor beta chains from one sample sequenced in a study of patients and donors after allogeneic stem cell transplantation. TCRdb re-called the RT-PCR reads through MiXCR, storing one row per CDR3 protein. The sample includes about 40,000 distinct CDR3 sequences, roughly 30% of them seen just once. The sample consisted of blood, either unsorted or a sorted T cell fraction (not recorded which). Every receptor here comes from a human donor who was either an allogeneic HSCT recipient or a stem cell or donor lymphocyte infusion donor (not recorded which). It is not recorded whose cells these are; they may come from a transplant donor.

The chain joins TRBV4-3 to TRBJ1-2; no clear D gene. V lost 4 bases and J 5 bases, leaving 17 bases between the germline ends. Germline CDR1 and CDR2: LGHNA and YSLEER. The CDR3 covers 15 residues. The CDR3 reads CASSPGRSLLYGYTF. Written as DNA, the CDR3 is TGCGCCAGCAGCCCCGGCAGATCCCTCCTTTATGGCTACACCTTC.

V usage is TRBV5-1 and J usage is TRBJ1-3; 7 nucleotides agree with TRBD1. The CDR3 loop spans 17 amino acids. In germline, CDR1 is SGHRS, CDR2 YFSETQ. J was trimmed by 3 bases and V by 4 bases; bases with no gene match: 13. CDR3 coding DNA: TGCGCCAGCAGCCTTCTATCCGGGACAGTCTTTGGAAACACCATATATTTT. As protein: CASSLLSGTVFGNTIYF.

V is TRBV28 and J is TRBJ1-1; D uncertain. This CDR3 region has 12 residues. V lost 6 bases and J 5 bases, leaving 10 bases between the germline ends. The germline CDR1 and CDR2 sequences are MDHEN and SYDVKM. This CDR3 is CASRYTPTEAFF. For the CDR3, the DNA is TGTGCCAGCAGATATACCCCAACTGAAGCTTTCTTT.

For this clonotype: Germline and junction disagree at one end, which may indicate a read error. The chain combines TRBV12-3 or TRBV12-4 with TRBJ1-2, with D perhaps TRBD1 (6 bases). This CDR3 has 12 residues. CDR3 region: CASSLGRGPSSF. CDR3 nucleotide sequence: TGTGCCAGCAGTTTGGGGCGGGGGCCCTCTTCCTTC.

The chain carries TRBV6-4 and TRBJ2-1, with 12 bases matching TRBD2. CDR1 and CDR2 (germline): MRHNA, SNTAGT. After removal of 5 bases from V and 8 bases from J, the junction contained 7 bases not matched to a gene. This CDR3 spans 15 amino acids. CDR3 sequence (DNA): TGTGCCAGCAGTCCCCTAGCGGGAGGGGTAGATGAGCAGTTCTTC. This sequence encodes CASSPLAGGVDEQFF.

This clonotype was observed once. CDR3 region: CATSGLVSGELFF. The CDR3 bases are TGTGCCACCAGTGGTCTCGTTTCCGGGGAGCTGTTTTTT. The chain uses TRBV24-1 and TRBJ2-2; D gene uncertain. CDR1 KGHDR and CDR2 SFDVKD come from the germline V gene. This CDR3 is 13 amino acids long. V was trimmed by 5 bases and J by 6 bases, leaving 9 bases between them.

The chain links TRBV28 to TRBJ2-7; D is unclear. The CDR3 length is 12 residues. Germline CDR1 and CDR2: MDHEN and SYDVKM. Trimming pared 6 bases from V and 7 bases from J, leaving 13 bases between. The CDR3 here is CASSQVLREQYF. The CDR3 region has the DNA TGTGCCAGCAGCCAAGTCCTACGGGAGCAGTACTTC.

The rearrangement links TRBV6-6 to TRBJ1-2, with D perhaps matching TRBD1 (5 bases). The CDR3 sequence is 12 residues long. Trimming removed 4 bases at V and 9 bases at J, with 12 bases between. Germline V lookup: CDR1 MNHNY, CDR2 SVGAGI (reference sequence). CDR3 DNA sequence: TGTGCCAGCAGTTCGATTTCGGGACGCTACACCTTC. This sequence encodes CASSSISGRYTF.

The gene calls are TRBV19 and TRBJ2-1; 8 bases agree with TRBD1. The CDR3 consists of 15 residues. Looked up from germline, CDR1 is LNHDA and CDR2 is SQIVND (reference sequence). V lost 5 bases, J lost 6 bases, and 9 bases stayed unmatched. CDR3 protein: CASSPWTGTPNEQFF. The CDR3 DNA sequence: TGTGCCAGTAGTCCGTGGACAGGGACCCCCAATGAGCAGTTCTTC.

This chain uses TRBV24-1 with TRBJ2-1, with 11 bases that match TRBD2. After removal of 4 bases from V and 6 bases from J, the junction contained 4 bases not matched to a gene. The CDR3 totals 15 residues. Per the germline V gene, CDR1 is KGHDR and CDR2 is SFDVKD. The CDR3: CATSEAGTSGNEQFF. The CDR3 bases are TGTGCCACCAGTGAGGCCGGGACTAGCGGCAATGAGCAGTTCTTC.

This clonotype was detected a few times. The chain couples TRBV12-3 or TRBV12-4 to TRBJ2-7; D remains ambiguous. The ends were cut back, 3 bases at V and 6 bases at J, with 9 bases in the middle. There are 12 residues in the CDR3. The chain's CDR3 is CASSFPPPEQYF. The CDR3 DNA sequence: TGTGCCAGCAGTTTTCCCCCCCCCGAGCAGTACTTC.

This clonotype was seen only a few times. The chain uses TRBV27 and TRBJ2-7; 9 bases map to TRBD1. V gave up 8 bases and J gave up 7 bases; unmatched junction bases: 6. This CDR3 has 12 amino acids. The germline V gene encodes CDR1 MNHEY and CDR2 SMNVEV (reference sequence). CDR3 coding DNA: TGTGCCAGCTCGGGACAGGGTGGAGAGCAGTACTTC. This translates into CASSGQGGEQYF.

There are a few counts of this clonotype. The chain joins TRBV7-9 to TRBJ2-5; D is ambiguous. Looked up from germline, CDR1 is SEHNR and CDR2 is FQNEAQ (reference sequence). The CDR3 contains 13 residues. Trimming took 5 bases from V and 3 from J, leaving 10 bases between them. The CDR3 here is CASSLGGKETQYF. The CDR3 DNA reads as TGTGCCAGCAGCCTAGGCGGAAAAGAGACCCAGTACTTC.

In this sample, this clonotype turned up many times. V and J are TRBV19 and TRBJ1-1, with D tentatively TRBD1 (6 bases). CDR3 length: 14 residues. Trimming pared 4 bases from V and 1 base from J, leaving 10 bases between. Germline lookup yields CDR1 LNHDA and CDR2 SQIVND (reference sequence). CDR3 protein: CASSSGQRNTEAFF. The DNA of the CDR3 is TGTGCCAGTAGTAGCGGACAGAGGAACACTGAAGCTTTCTTT. The entire variable domain, with the rest obtained from reference TRBV19 and TRBJ1-1, is as follows: DGGITQSPKYLFRKEGQNVTLSCEQNLNHDAMYWYRQDPGQGLRLIYYSQIVNDFQKGDIAEGYSVSREKKESFPLTVTSAQKNPTAFYLCASSSGQRNTEAFFGQGTRLTVV.

This clonotype has just a few counts. This chain uses TRBV9 with TRBJ1-2, with TRBD1 identical over 8 bases. The CDR3 contains 13 residues. The V gene's germline CDR1 is SGDLS and CDR2 YYNGEE. V was pared by 4 bases and J by 5 bases, with 4 bases of the junction left unmatched. CDR3 sequence (DNA): TGTGCCAGCAGCCCGGGACAGGAATATGGCTACACCTTC. Translating gives CASSPGQEYGYTF.

The rearrangement links TRBV20-1 to TRBJ1-2; 9 bases fit TRBD1. The V segment lost 6 bases and the J segment 4 bases; nucleotides outside the gene matches: 15. The CDR3 sequence is 16 residues long. The germline V gene encodes CDR1 DFQATT and CDR2 SNEGSKA (reference sequence). The CDR3 DNA is TGCAGTGCCGCACGGGACAGGGCAATTCTCGGCTATGGCTACACCTTC. Translation: CSAARDRAILGYGYTF.

The chain carries TRBV6-2 or TRBV6-3 and TRBJ2-1; 9 bases are shared with TRBD1. Germline V gene sequence: CDR1 MNHEY, CDR2 SVGEGT. CDR3 length: 15 amino acids. V dropped 5 bases and J dropped 3; count of bases not matched to a gene: 5. The CDR3 is CASSAGQGGYNEQFF. The CDR3 nucleotides are TGTGCCAGCAGTGCGGGACAGGGAGGCTACAATGAGCAGTTCTTC.

The V call is TRBV5-1, the J call TRBJ2-5; D unclear. Germline lookup yields CDR1 SGHRS and CDR2 YFSETQ. The CDR3 covers 14 residues. V was clipped by 0 bases and J by 5 bases, with 11 bases between them. CDR3 nucleotide sequence: TGCGCCAGCAGCTTGGCAGGATCGGGCGAGACCCAGTACTTC. Its protein is CASSLAGSGETQYF.

In its sample, this clonotype was seen a few times. The V call is TRBV28, the J call TRBJ2-6, with D possibly being TRBD1 or TRBD2 (5 bases each). V dropped 2 bases and J dropped 0 bases, with 20 bases sitting between them. There are 20 residues in the CDR3. From germline, CDR1 is MDHEN and CDR2 SYDVKM. The CDR3 DNA follows: TGTGCCAGCAGTTTAAAACGGGGTCGACAGTTAAACTCTGGGGCCAACGTCCTGACTTTC. It is translated as CASSLKRGRQLNSGANVLTF.

The gene calls are TRBV12-3 or TRBV12-4 and TRBJ2-5; D unclear. The CDR3 consists of 12 residues. V was pared by 7 bases and J by 5 bases, with 11 bases between. The CDR3 bases are TGTGCCAGCACCGTTCCGGGTGAGACCCAGTACTTC. This sequence encodes CASTVPGETQYF.

This sequence joins TRBV20-1 and TRBJ2-3; the match to TRBD2 covers 9 bases. The CDR3 length is 17 residues. V lost 2 bases and J lost 2; bases outside the gene matches: 11. Germline V gene data show CDR1 as DFQATT and CDR2 as SNEGSKA (reference sequence). CDR3 sequence: CSARSPSGLAVTDTQYF. The CDR3 DNA is TGCAGTGCTAGATCCCCTTCGGGACTAGCAGTCACAGATACGCAGTATTTT.